The rows below give T cell receptor beta chains drawn from one sample of a study of T-cell memory formation after mild COVID-19. TCRdb reprocessed the 5' RACE reads via MiXCR and lists one record per CDR3 protein. The profile shows about 82,000 distinct CDR3 sequences, about 12% of them singletons. Sequencing used PBMCs or a T cell subset sorted from them (not recorded which). These TCRs come from an adult woman who had mild COVID-19 (a few samples of this study predate the infection). Cell type and time point are not known. CDR3s include the opening cysteine and the closing phenylalanine or tryptophan. D genes are given only for firm matches. Size is stated for part of the rows, as once, few or many counts, or as a class when the clone is expanded.

>TRBJ2-1|few|TRBD2|TRBV15
TGTGCCACCAGCGAGGCGGGACTAGCGGGAGAGGGTGAGCAGTTCTTC
CATSEAGLAGEGEQFF
>TRBJ2-1|many|.|TRBV18
TGTGCCAGCTCACCACCGGCGGAGGATGAGCAGTTCTTC
CASSPPAEDEQFF
>TRBJ2-2|.|.|TRBV7-2
TGTGCCAGCAGCCCCACCGAGTTCCCACACGGGGCTGGGGAGCTGTTTTTT
CASSPTEFPHGAGELFF
>TRBJ2-7|.|.|TRBV5-6
TGTGCCAGCAGTAATGGACTAACCGAGCAGTACTTC
CASSNGLTEQYF
>TRBJ2-7|few|.|TRBV12-3/TRBV12-4
TGTGCCAGCAAAAACGGGGAATACTACGAGCAGTACTTC
CASKNGEYYEQYF
>TRBJ2-6|.|TRBD1|TRBV9
TGTGCCAGCAGCCCGGGGACAGGTGACGTCCTGACTTTC
CASSPGTGDVLTF
>TRBJ1-2|few|TRBD1|TRBV5-6
TGTGCCAGCAGCTTGGGGACAGGGGAATGGTTATACTATGGCTACACCTTC
CASSLGTGEWLYYGYTF
>TRBJ1-1|few|.|TRBV19
TGTGCCAGTAGTGTCGGATCAACCATGGAAGCTTTCTTT
CASSVGSTMEAFF
>TRBJ2-7|few|.|TRBV7-9
TGTGCCAGCAGCCCCTGGGACACGGCCTACGAGCAGTACTTC
CASSPWDTAYEQYF
>TRBJ2-7|.|.|TRBV7-2
TGTGCCAGCAGCTTAGCAGAGGGAACCTACGAGCAGTACTTC
CASSLAEGTYEQYF
>TRBJ2-1|few|.|TRBV6-2/TRBV6-3
TGTGCCAGCAGTTACTCACTCGGGACTTACAATGAGCAGTTCTTC
CASSYSLGTYNEQFF
>TRBJ1-1|.|.|TRBV4-1
TGCGCCAGCAGCCAAGAATTGACGGGGAACACTGAAGCTTTCTTT
CASSQELTGNTEAFF